This T cell receptor beta chain was sequenced for a study of T cell repertoires in cytomegalovirus infection. Study background: Indicated by public TCR beta signatures were CMV infection and matching HLA type.

Germline CDR1 and CDR2: DFQATT and SNEGSKA (reference sequence). Trimming cost V 5 bases and J 5 bases; bases outside gene matches: 4. The CDR3 is 14 amino acids. TCRdb re-called the reads with MiXCR, one entry per CDR3 protein. This table holds around 440,000 distinct CDR3 sequences, approximately 10% found once. This clonotype was seen more than once but under ten times. Its antigen is undetermined. Study observations and caveats: The ex vivo response showed dominance by HLA-C-restricted CMV-specific TCR beta clonotypes.

The rearrangement links TRBV20-1 to TRBJ2-1, with TRBD2 matching over 12 bases. Material: PBMCs. The clonotype comes from a human donor in good health (CMV status not recorded). Some clones in this sample may be carry-over from other donors' samples. The CDR3 loop is CSASRTSGDNEQFF. CDR3 coding DNA: TGCAGTGCTTCTCGGACTAGCGGGGACAATGAGCAGTTCTTC.